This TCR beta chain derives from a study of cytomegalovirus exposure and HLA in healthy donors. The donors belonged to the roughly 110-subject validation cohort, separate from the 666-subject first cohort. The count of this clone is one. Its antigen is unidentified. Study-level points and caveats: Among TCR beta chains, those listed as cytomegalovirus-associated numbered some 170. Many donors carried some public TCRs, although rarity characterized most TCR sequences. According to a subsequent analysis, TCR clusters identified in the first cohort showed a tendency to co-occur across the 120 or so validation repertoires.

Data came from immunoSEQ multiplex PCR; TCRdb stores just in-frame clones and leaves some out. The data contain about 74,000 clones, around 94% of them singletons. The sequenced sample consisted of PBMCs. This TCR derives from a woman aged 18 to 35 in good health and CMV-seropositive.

Here the CDR3 reads CASKVRSAGVSEKLFF. The CDR3 DNA follows: TGTGCCAGCAAGGTTAGGTCAGCAGGGGTGTCTGAAAAACTGTTTTTT. The genes are TRBV2 and TRBJ1-4, with a tentative D call TRBD1 (6 bases). Germline V gives CDR1 SNHLY, CDR2 FYNNEI. The CDR3 length is 16 residues. The V end lost 7 bases, the J end lost 7 bases, and 22 bases lay between the germline ends.